This T cell receptor beta chain was sequenced during a study of T cell responses to AZD1222 COVID-19 vaccine. Profiling relied on immunoSEQ multiplex PCR, and the TCRdb table lists in-frame clones only, not all of them. The sample contains roughly 85,000 clones, around nine tenths of which appear only once. This CDR3 region has 13 residues. Germline-derived CDR1 and CDR2 are LGHDT and YNNKEL (reference sequence). Trimming cost V 4 bases and J 4 bases, with 10 bases left between them. This TCR came from an adult who received the AZD1222 COVID-19 vaccine. This specimen consisted of peripheral blood, obtained 28 days after the second AZD1222 dose. This sequence joins TRBV3-1 (or the pseudogene TRBV3-2) and TRBJ2-5; D remains ambiguous. The CDR3 loop reads CASSPRDGETQYF. As DNA, the CDR3 is TGTGCCAGCAGCCCCCGTGATGGAGAGACCCAGTACTTC.